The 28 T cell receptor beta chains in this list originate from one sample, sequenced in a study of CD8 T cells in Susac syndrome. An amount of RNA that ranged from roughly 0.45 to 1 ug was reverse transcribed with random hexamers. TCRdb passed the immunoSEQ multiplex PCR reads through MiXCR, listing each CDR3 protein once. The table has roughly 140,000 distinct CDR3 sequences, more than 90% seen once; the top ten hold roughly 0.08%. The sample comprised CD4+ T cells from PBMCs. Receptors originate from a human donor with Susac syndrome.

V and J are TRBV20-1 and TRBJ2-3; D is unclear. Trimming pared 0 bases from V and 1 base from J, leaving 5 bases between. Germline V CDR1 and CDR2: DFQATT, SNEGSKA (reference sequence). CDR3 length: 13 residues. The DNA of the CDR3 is TGCAGTGCTAGAGATACGGGCACAGATACGCAGTATTTT. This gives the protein CSARDTGTDTQYF.

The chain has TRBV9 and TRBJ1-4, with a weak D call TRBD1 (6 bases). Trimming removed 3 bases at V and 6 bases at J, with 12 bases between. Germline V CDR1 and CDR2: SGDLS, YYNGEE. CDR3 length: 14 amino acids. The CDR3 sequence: CASSAQGTDEKLFF. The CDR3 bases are TGTGCCAGCAGCGCACAGGGAACGGATGAAAAACTGTTTTTT. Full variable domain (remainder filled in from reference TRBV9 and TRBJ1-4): DSGVTQTPKHLITATGQRVTLRCSPRSGDLSVYWYQQSLDQGLQFLIQYYNGEERAKGNILERFSAQQFPDLHSELNLSSLELGDSALYFCASSAQGTDEKLFFGSGTQLSVL.

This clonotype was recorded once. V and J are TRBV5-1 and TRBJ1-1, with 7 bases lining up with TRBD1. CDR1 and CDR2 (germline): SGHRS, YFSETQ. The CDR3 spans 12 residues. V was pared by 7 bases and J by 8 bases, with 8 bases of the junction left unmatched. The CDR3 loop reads CASFLDRAEAFF. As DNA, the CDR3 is TGCGCCAGCTTTCTCGACAGGGCAGAAGCTTTCTTT. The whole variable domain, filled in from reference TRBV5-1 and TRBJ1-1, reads KAGVTQTPRYLIKTRGQQVTLSCSPISGHRSVSWYQQTPGQGLQFLFEYFSETQRNKGNFPGRFSGRQFSNSRSEMNVSTLELGDSALYLCASFLDRAEAFFGQGTRLTVV.

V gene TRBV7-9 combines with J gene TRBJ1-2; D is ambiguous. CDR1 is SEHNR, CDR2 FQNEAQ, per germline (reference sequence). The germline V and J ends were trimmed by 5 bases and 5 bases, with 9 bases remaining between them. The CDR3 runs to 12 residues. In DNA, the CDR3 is TGTGCCAGCAGCGACCTTAGATATGGCTACACCTTC. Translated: CASSDLRYGYTF.

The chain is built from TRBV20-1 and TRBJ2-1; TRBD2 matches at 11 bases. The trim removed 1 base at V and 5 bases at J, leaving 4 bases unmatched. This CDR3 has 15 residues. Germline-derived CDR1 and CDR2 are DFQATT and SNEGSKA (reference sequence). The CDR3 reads CSARVSGRAHNEQFF. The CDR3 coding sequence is TGCAGTGCTAGAGTTAGCGGGAGGGCCCACAATGAGCAGTTCTTC.

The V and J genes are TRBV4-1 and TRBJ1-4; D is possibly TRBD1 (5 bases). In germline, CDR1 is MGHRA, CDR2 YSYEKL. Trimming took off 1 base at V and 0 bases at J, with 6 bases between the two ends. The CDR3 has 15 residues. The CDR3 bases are TGCGCCAGCAGCCAAGCGGGGGCAACTAATGAAAAACTGTTTTTT. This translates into CASSQAGATNEKLFF.

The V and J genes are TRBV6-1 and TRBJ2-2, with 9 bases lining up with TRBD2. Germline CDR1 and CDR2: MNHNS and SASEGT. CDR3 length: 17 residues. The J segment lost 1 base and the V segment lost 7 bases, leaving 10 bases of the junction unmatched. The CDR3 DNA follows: TGTGCCAGCACCAACTTAGTAGCGGGGGTGAACACCGGGGAGCTGTTTTTT. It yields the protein CASTNLVAGVNTGELFF.

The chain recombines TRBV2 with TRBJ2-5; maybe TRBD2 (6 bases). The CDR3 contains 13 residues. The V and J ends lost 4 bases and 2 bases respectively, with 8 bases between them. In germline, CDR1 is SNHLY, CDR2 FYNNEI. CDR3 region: CASSGDFQETQYF. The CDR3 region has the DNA TGTGCCAGCAGTGGGGACTTTCAAGAGACCCAGTACTTC.

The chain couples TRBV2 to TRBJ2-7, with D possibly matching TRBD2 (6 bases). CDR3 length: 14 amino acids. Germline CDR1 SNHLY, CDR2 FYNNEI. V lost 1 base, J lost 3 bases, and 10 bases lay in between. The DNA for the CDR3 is TGTGCCAGCAGTGAAGGGGGACTCTACTACGAGCAGTACTTC. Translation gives CASSEGGLYYEQYF.

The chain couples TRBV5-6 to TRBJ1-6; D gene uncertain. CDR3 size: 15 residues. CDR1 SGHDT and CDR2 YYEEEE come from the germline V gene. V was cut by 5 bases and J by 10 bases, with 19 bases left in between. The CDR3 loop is CASSTRPSVSSPLHF. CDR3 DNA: TGTGCCAGCAGTACCCGACCCTCAGTGAGCTCACCCCTCCACTTT.

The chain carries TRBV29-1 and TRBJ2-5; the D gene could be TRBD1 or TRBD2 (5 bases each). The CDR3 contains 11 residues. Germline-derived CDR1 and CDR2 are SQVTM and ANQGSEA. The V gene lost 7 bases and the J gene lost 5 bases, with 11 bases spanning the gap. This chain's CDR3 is CSAGPRETQYF. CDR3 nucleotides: TGCAGCGCGGGACCTCGGGAGACCCAGTACTTC.

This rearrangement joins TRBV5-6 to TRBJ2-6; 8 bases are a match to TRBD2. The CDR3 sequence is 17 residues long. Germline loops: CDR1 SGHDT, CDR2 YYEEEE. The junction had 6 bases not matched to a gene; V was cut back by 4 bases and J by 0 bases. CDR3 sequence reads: CASSREGFVSGANVLTF. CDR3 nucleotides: TGTGCCAGCAGCCGGGAGGGGTTCGTCTCTGGGGCCAACGTCCTGACTTTC.

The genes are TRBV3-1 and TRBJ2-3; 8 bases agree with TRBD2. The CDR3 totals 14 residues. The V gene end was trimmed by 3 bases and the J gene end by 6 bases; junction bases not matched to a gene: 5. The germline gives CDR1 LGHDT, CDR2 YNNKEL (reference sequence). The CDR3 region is CASSHSASGDTQYF. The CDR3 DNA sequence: TGTGCCAGCAGCCATTCGGCTAGCGGGGATACGCAGTATTTT.

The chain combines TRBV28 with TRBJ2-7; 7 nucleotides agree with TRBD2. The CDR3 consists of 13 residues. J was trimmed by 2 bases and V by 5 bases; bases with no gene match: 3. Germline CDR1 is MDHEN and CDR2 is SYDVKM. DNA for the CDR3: TGTGCCAGCAGTCCTAGCGGAACCTACGAGCAGTACTTC. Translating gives CASSPSGTYEQYF.

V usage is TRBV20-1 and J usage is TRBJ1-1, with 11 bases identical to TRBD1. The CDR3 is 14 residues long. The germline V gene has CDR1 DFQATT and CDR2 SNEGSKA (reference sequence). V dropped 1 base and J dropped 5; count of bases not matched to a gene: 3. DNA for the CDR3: TGCAGTGCTAGAGGGGGACAGGGGGGGACTGAAGCTTTCTTT. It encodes CSARGGQGGTEAFF.

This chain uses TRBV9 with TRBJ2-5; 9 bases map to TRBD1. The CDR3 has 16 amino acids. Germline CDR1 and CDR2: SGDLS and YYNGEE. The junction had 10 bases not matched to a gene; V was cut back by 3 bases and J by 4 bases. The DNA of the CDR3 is TGTGCCAGCAGCGGAGGGGGACAGGGACTGAGAGAGACCCAGTACTTC. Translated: CASSGGGQGLRETQYF. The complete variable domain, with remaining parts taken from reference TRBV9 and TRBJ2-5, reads DSGVTQTPKHLITATGQRVTLRCSPRSGDLSVYWYQQSLDQGLQFLIQYYNGEERAKGNILERFSAQQFPDLHSELNLSSLELGDSALYFCASSGGGQGLRETQYFGPGTRLLVL.

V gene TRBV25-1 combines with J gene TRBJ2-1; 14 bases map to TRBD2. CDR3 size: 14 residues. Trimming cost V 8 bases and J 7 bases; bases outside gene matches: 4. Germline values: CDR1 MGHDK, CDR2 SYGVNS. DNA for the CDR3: TGTGCCAGCTCTCGGACTAGCGGGAGGAATGAGCAGTTCTTC. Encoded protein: CASSRTSGRNEQFF.

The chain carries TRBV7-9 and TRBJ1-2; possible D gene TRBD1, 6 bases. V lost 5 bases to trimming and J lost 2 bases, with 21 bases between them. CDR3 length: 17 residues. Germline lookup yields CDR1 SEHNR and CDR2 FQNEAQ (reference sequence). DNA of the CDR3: TGTGCCAGCAGCCCGAACCTCGACCGGAGGGGGAACTATGGCTACACCTTC. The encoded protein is CASSPNLDRRGNYGYTF. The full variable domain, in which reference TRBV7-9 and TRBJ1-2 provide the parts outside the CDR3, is DTGVSQNPRHKITKRGQNVTFRCDPISEHNRLYWYRQTLGQGPEFLTYFQNEAQLEKSRLLSDRFSAERPKGSFSTLEIQRTEQGDSAMYLCASSPNLDRRGNYGYTFGSGTRLTVV.

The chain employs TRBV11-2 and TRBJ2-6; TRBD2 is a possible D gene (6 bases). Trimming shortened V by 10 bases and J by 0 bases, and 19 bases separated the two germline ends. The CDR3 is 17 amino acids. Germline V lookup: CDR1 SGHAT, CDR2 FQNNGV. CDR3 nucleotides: TGTGCCACTCGCAGGCGGGACCCTAACTCTGGGGCCAACGTCCTGACTTTC. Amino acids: CATRRRDPNSGANVLTF. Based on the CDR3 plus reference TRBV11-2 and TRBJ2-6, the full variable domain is EAGVAQSPRYKIIEKRQSVAFWCNPISGHATLYWYQQILGQGPKLLIQFQNNGVVDDSQLPKDRFSAERLKGVDSTLKIQPAKLEDSAVYLCATRRRDPNSGANVLTFGAGSRLTVL.

The CDR3 DNA reads TGCGCCAGCAGTCAAAGGGACGGCAGCTACACCTTC. Encoded protein: CASSQRDGSYTF. V and J are TRBV23-1 and TRBJ1-2; weak D call: TRBD1 (5 bases). TRBV23-1 is an ORF; its function is uncertain. The CDR3 runs 12 residues. V dropped 2 bases and J dropped 9 bases, with 10 bases sitting between them.

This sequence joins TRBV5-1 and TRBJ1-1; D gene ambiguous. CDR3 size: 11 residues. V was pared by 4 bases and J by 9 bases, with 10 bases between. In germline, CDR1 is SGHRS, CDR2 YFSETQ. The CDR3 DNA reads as TGCGCCAGCAGCGACCGGGTACAAGCTTTCTTT. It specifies CASSDRVQAFF.

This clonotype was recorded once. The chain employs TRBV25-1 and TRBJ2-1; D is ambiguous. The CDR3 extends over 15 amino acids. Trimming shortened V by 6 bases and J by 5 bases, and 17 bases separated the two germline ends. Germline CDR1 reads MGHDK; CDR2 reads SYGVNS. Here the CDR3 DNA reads TGTGCCAGCAGACCGAGCATGGTACTTCACAATGAGCAGTTCTTC. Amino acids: CASRPSMVLHNEQFF.

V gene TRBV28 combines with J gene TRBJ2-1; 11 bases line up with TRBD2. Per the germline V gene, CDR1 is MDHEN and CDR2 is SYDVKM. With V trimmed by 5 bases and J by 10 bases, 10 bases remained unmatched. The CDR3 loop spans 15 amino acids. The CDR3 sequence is CASSTGTSGGGEQFF. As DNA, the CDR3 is TGTGCCAGCAGTACCGGGACTAGCGGAGGGGGAGAGCAGTTCTTC.

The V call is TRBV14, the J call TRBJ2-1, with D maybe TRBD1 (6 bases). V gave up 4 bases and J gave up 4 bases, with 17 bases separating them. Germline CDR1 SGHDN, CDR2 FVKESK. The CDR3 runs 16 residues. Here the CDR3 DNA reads TGTGCCAGCAGCCTCCTAGGGGACATCGATTACAATGAGCAGTTCTTC. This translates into CASSLLGDIDYNEQFF.

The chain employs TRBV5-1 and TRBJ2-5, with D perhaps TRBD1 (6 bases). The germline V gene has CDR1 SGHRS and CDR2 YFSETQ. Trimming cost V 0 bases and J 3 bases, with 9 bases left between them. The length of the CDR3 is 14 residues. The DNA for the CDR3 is TGCGCCAGCAGCTTGGGTTCAGGGGAAGAGACCCAGTACTTC. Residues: CASSLGSGEETQYF. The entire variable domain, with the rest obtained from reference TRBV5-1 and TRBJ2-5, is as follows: KAGVTQTPRYLIKTRGQQVTLSCSPISGHRSVSWYQQTPGQGLQFLFEYFSETQRNKGNFPGRFSGRQFSNSRSEMNVSTLELGDSALYLCASSLGSGEETQYFGPGTRLLVL.

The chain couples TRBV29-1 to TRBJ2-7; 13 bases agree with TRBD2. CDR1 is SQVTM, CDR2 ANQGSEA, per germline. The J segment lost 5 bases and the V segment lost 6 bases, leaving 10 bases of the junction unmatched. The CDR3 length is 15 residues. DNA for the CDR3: TGCAGCGTGGTACTAGCGGGAGGGCCTCTCCACGAGCAGTACTTC. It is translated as CSVVLAGGPLHEQYF.

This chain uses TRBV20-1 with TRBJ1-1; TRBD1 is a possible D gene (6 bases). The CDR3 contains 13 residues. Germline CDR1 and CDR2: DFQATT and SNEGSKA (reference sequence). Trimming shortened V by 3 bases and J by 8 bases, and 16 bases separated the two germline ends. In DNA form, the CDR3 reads TGCAGTGCTAGCGGGCTTCAGGGGCGGGAAGCTTTCTTT. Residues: CSASGLQGREAFF.

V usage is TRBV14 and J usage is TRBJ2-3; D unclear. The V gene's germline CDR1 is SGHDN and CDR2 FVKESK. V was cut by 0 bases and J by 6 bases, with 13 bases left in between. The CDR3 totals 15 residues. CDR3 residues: CASSQDGRPGDTQYF. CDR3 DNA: TGTGCCAGCAGCCAAGATGGCAGGCCCGGGGATACGCAGTATTTT.